The 21 T cell receptor beta chains in this list originate from one sample, sequenced in a study of lymphopenia after photon versus proton radiotherapy (dated by TCRdb to 2018 to 2020). Libraries were constructed by the immunoSEQ multiplex PCR assay. TCRdb mirrors the immuneACCESS table, restricted to in-frame sequences. Some clones are absent from its copies; in checked studies, under half trace to an unresolved V gene, and the reason for the others is unknown. In this sample the table shows about 160,000 clones, approximately 90% of which occur a single time. Clones ranked in the top ten supply around 4.7% of the sample. The source material was peripheral blood, sampled from a patient treated with photon-based radiotherapy. These receptors were collected from a man aged 50 to 60 with gastric cancer.

This clone was counted many times. CDR3 sequence: CASRWDRGTEAFF. Written as DNA, the CDR3 is TGTGCCAGCAGATGGGACAGGGGGACTGAAGCTTTCTTT. This chain links TRBV7-9 with TRBJ1-1, with 11 bases fitting TRBD1. J was trimmed by 5 bases and V by 6 bases; bases with no gene match: 2. Germline V gene data show CDR1 as SEHNR and CDR2 as FQNEAQ (reference sequence). This CDR3 has 13 amino acids. Full variable domain (outside the CDR3, taken from reference TRBV7-9 and TRBJ1-1): DTGVSQNPRHKITKRGQNVTFRCDPISEHNRLYWYRQTLGQGPEFLTYFQNEAQLEKSRLLSDRFSAERPKGSFSTLEIQRTEQGDSAMYLCASRWDRGTEAFFGQGTRLTVV.

The chain joins TRBV14 to TRBJ1-2, with D tentatively TRBD1 (5 bases). Between the trimmed V and J ends, which lost 4 bases and 4 bases, there was a span of 10 bases. The CDR3 totals 13 residues. Germline V CDR1 and CDR2: SGHDN, FVKESK. DNA for the CDR3: TGTGCCAGCAGCCGAAGGAGGGGCTATGGCTACACCTTC. This gives the protein CASSRRRGYGYTF. The full variable domain, rest sourced from reference TRBV14 and TRBJ1-2, is EAGVTQFPSHSVIEKGQTVTLRCDPISGHDNLYWYRRVMGKEIKFLLHFVKESKQDESGMPNNRFLAERTGGTYSTLKVQPAELEDSGVYFCASSRRRGYGYTFGSGTRLTVV.

For the CDR3, the DNA is TGTGCCAGCCACCCAAATCTAATTGGTGGCTACACCTTC. This codes for CASHPNLIGGYTF. V usage is TRBV2 and J usage is TRBJ1-2; D not resolved. V shed 8 bases and J shed 7 bases, with 17 bases lying between them. The CDR3 totals 13 residues. CDR1 is SNHLY and CDR2 is FYNNEI in the germline V gene. The full variable domain, completed using reference TRBV2 and TRBJ1-2, is EPEVTQTPSHQVTQMGQEVILRCVPISNHLYFYWYRQILGQKVEFLVSFYNNEISEKSEIFDDQFSVERPDGSNFTLKIRSTKLEDSAMYFCASHPNLIGGYTFGSGTRLTVV.

Turning to this clone: Different DNA sequences within this sample yield the same CDR3. The chain links TRBV18 to TRBJ1-1; D uncertain. Looked up from germline, CDR1 is KGHSH and CDR2 is LQKENI. Trimming stripped 3 bases from V and 1 base from J, with 6 bases between. There are 13 residues in the CDR3. In nucleotides, the CDR3 is TGTGCCAGCTCACCCGCCGGGAACACTGAAGCTTTCTTT. It specifies CASSPAGNTEAFF.

This clone was seen only a few times. This chain links TRBV19 with TRBJ2-7; D not resolved. Per the germline V gene, CDR1 is LNHDA and CDR2 is SQIVND (reference sequence). CDR3 size: 13 residues. V lost 3 bases and J 6 bases, leaving 12 bases between the germline ends. The chain's CDR3 is CASSIYSGGEQYF. The CDR3 nucleotides are TGTGCCAGTAGTATCTATAGTGGTGGCGAGCAGTACTTC.

This chain links TRBV28 with TRBJ2-1, with 7 bases matching TRBD2. Germline values: CDR1 MDHEN, CDR2 SYDVKM. The CDR3 length is 15 residues. V was clipped by 6 bases and J by 7 bases; unmatched bases: 12. CDR3 in amino acids: CASSSSGMGRNEQFF. CDR3 DNA: TGTGCCAGCAGCTCAAGCGGGATGGGGAGGAATGAGCAGTTCTTC.

This sequence joins TRBV6-5 and TRBJ2-1; 7 nucleotides line up with TRBD1. With 2 bases clipped from V and 4 bases from J, the junction kept 5 bases outside the gene matches. Per the germline V gene, CDR1 is MNHEY and CDR2 is SVGAGI. The CDR3 sequence is 15 residues long. The CDR3 here is CASSYRDSAYNEQFF. The DNA of the CDR3 is TGTGCCAGCAGTTACCGGGACAGTGCGTACAATGAGCAGTTCTTC.

The chain recombines TRBV27 with TRBJ2-7; 7 bases fit TRBD2. Germline V lookup: CDR1 MNHEY, CDR2 SMNVEV (reference sequence). J was trimmed by 2 bases and V by 2 bases; bases with no gene match: 6. The CDR3 sequence is 15 residues long. CDR3: CASSLVGGSTYEQYF. The CDR3 DNA follows: TGTGCCAGCAGTTTAGTGGGGGGGTCCACCTACGAGCAGTACTTC.

The chain is built from TRBV7-2 and TRBJ1-1; a weak D match, TRBD1 (6 bases). Germline assignment: CDR1 SGHTA and CDR2 FQGNSA. The CDR3 loop spans 16 amino acids. Trimming took 1 base from V and 1 from J, leaving 13 bases between them. The CDR3 loop is CASSLGQGSKNTEAFF. The CDR3 DNA reads TGTGCCAGCAGCTTAGGTCAGGGGTCAAAGAACACTGAAGCTTTCTTT.

This clone appeared a single time. This chain connects TRBV30 to TRBJ2-1; the D is unclear. Trimming left V 3 bases short and J 5 bases short, with 11 bases between. The CDR3 spans 13 residues. Germline CDR1 GTSNPN, CDR2 SVGIG (reference sequence). Written as DNA, the CDR3 is TGTGCCTGGAGGGATGGCGGACACAATGAGCAGTTCTTC. As protein: CAWRDGGHNEQFF. The variable domain in full, with the rest retrieved from reference TRBV30 and TRBJ2-1, is SQTIHQWPATLVQPVGSPLSLECTVEGTSNPNLYWYRQAAGRGLQLLFYSVGIGQISSEVPQNLSASRPQDRQFILSSKKLLLSDSGFYLCAWRDGGHNEQFFGPGTRLTVL.

This clone appeared once. V and J are TRBV7-9 and TRBJ2-4; TRBD2 is a possible D gene (5 bases). Germline V lookup: CDR1 SEHNR, CDR2 FQNEAQ (reference sequence). Trimming took off 5 bases at V and 6 bases at J, with 11 bases between the two ends. This CDR3 region has 13 residues. CDR3 protein: CASSPASGNIQYF. For the CDR3, the DNA is TGTGCCAGCAGCCCAGCGAGCGGAAACATTCAGTACTTC. The variable domain in full, with the rest retrieved from reference TRBV7-9 and TRBJ2-4, is DTGVSQNPRHKITKRGQNVTFRCDPISEHNRLYWYRQTLGQGPEFLTYFQNEAQLEKSRLLSDRFSAERPKGSFSTLEIQRTEQGDSAMYLCASSPASGNIQYFGAGTRLSVL.

This clone was picked up one time. The gene calls are TRBV6-6 and TRBJ2-5; D not certain. V was clipped by 4 bases and J by 2 bases, with 5 bases between them. Germline V gene data show CDR1 as MNHNY and CDR2 as SVGAGI (reference sequence). This CDR3 has 12 amino acids. The CDR3 spells CASSSRQETQYF. The CDR3 DNA is TGTGCCAGCAGTTCGCGTCAAGAGACCCAGTACTTC.

J is TRBJ2-1 and V is TRBV5-1, with 9 bases identical to TRBD1. From germline, CDR1 is SGHRS and CDR2 YFSETQ. This CDR3 has 15 residues. J lost 8 bases, V lost 0 bases, and 6 bases had no gene match. CDR3 in amino acids: CASSLAGDRDDEQFF. For the CDR3, the DNA is TGCGCCAGCAGCTTGGCAGGGGACAGGGACGATGAGCAGTTCTTC.

The V gene is TRBV11-2, the J gene TRBJ2-1, with TRBD2 as a possible D gene (6 bases). Germline assignment: CDR1 SGHAT and CDR2 FQNNGV. This CDR3 is 15 amino acids long. The V end lost 1 base, the J end lost 7 bases, and 14 bases lay between the germline ends. The CDR3 here is CASSLGTGLENEQFF. The CDR3 nucleotides read TGTGCCAGCAGCTTAGGTACGGGACTGGAAAATGAGCAGTTCTTC.

The chain carries TRBV27 and TRBJ2-1, with 10 nucleotides matching TRBD2. CDR1 is MNHEY and CDR2 is SMNVEV in the germline V gene (reference sequence). CDR3 length: 14 residues. V lost 8 bases, J lost 7 bases, and 8 bases stayed unmatched. CDR3 region: CASEAGGRGNEQFF. The CDR3, as DNA: TGTGCCAGCGAAGCGGGAGGGCGAGGGAATGAGCAGTTCTTC.

Only one count was recorded for this clone. This chain connects TRBV11-2 to TRBJ1-1, with a tentative D call TRBD1 (6 bases). Trimming took off 5 bases at V and 4 bases at J, with 20 bases between the two ends. Per the germline V gene, CDR1 is SGHAT and CDR2 is FQNNGV. This CDR3 is built from 16 residues. The CDR3 DNA sequence: TGTGCCAGCAGCCCCTTGGGGGGGGGCGTGAGCACTGAAGCTTTCTTT. It specifies CASSPLGGGVSTEAFF. Full variable domain (outside the CDR3, taken from reference TRBV11-2 and TRBJ1-1): EAGVAQSPRYKIIEKRQSVAFWCNPISGHATLYWYQQILGQGPKLLIQFQNNGVVDDSQLPKDRFSAERLKGVDSTLKIQPAKLEDSAVYLCASSPLGGGVSTEAFFGQGTRLTVV.

The J gene is TRBJ2-7, the V gene TRBV5-1, with D possibly being TRBD1 (6 bases). Trimming removed 5 bases at V and 1 base at J, with 13 bases between. CDR1 SGHRS and CDR2 YFSETQ come from the germline V gene. There are 14 residues in the CDR3. CDR3 protein: CASSVQGRSYEQYF. The CDR3 coding sequence is TGCGCCAGCAGTGTACAGGGTAGATCCTACGAGCAGTACTTC.

This clone appeared once. V gene TRBV30 combines with J gene TRBJ1-2; D may be TRBD1 (6 bases). This CDR3 is 13 amino acids long. The V end lost 0 bases, the J end lost 6 bases, and 11 bases lay between the germline ends. Germline V CDR1 and CDR2: GTSNPN, SVGIG (reference sequence). The CDR3, as DNA: TGTGCCTGGAGTGTCTGGGGGCAGGATGGCTACACCTTC. Amino acids: CAWSVWGQDGYTF.

The V call is TRBV19, the J call TRBJ1-1; 8 bases fit TRBD1. Trimming cost V 7 bases and J 1 base; bases outside gene matches: 5. Germline V gene data show CDR1 as LNHDA and CDR2 as SQIVND (reference sequence). The CDR3 spans 14 residues. The CDR3 bases are TGTGCCAGTACCCGGACAGGGTGGAACACTGAAGCTTTCTTT. The encoded protein is CASTRTGWNTEAFF.

This clone was found once. The genes are TRBV11-1 and TRBJ2-7; 10 nucleotides agree with TRBD1. The germline V gene encodes CDR1 SGHAT and CDR2 FQDESV (reference sequence). V lost 7 bases, J lost 0 bases, and 6 bases stayed unmatched. CDR3 length equals 15 residues. CDR3 amino acids: CASTLGTGVSYEQYF. CDR3 in DNA: TGTGCCAGCACCCTAGGGACAGGGGTCTCCTACGAGCAGTACTTC.

This clone appeared once. The V and J genes are TRBV27 and TRBJ2-5, with D perhaps given as TRBD1 or TRBD2 (6 bases each). The germline V and J ends were trimmed by 3 bases and 5 bases, with 10 bases remaining between them. Germline V gives CDR1 MNHEY, CDR2 SMNVEV (reference sequence). This CDR3 has 13 amino acids. CDR3 sequence (DNA): TGTGCCAGCAGTTTCACGGGGGCCGAGACCCAGTACTTC. It is translated as CASSFTGAETQYF.